This is a list of T cell receptor beta chains from one sample in a study of early stage breast cancer tumors. Sequencing used immunoSEQ multiplex PCR; TCRdb keeps in-frame clones, though not all of them. The data show roughly 40,000 clones, around 73% seen once. The sequenced material came from blood. These receptors were collected from a person aged 45 to 59 with breast cancer. Both conserved end residues are trimmed from each CDR3.

TRBJ1-1	TRBV27	ASSRLRDRGAKNTEAF
TRBJ2-1	TRBV11-3	ASSSRGIRNEQF
TRBJ1-5	TRBV28	ASSNGGGRNQPQH
TRBJ2-2	TRBV7-2	ASSLRPWMGGVAGELF
TRBJ1-1	TRBV6-5	ASRLGQLGTEAF
TRBJ2-5	TRBV5-1	ASSARQVVETQY
TRBJ1-2	TRBV7-2	ASSLGQGIYYGYT
TRBJ1-4	TRBV19	ASSRGQGKGEKLF
TRBJ2-2	TRBV5-1	ASSLSDRMRSGELF
TRBJ2-7	TRBV18	ASSPPTGYEQY
TRBJ1-5	TRBV6-5	ASRGPNQPQH
TRBJ1-2	TRBV5-1	ASSFRQGNYGYT
TRBJ1-2	TRBV2	ASSEGQDYGYT
TRBJ2-2	TRBV19	ASTSLAGGPNTGELF
TRBJ2-3	TRBV2	ASRDYTDTQY
-	TRBV7-8	ASSLVRETTYEQY
TRBJ2-2	TRBV4-1	ASSQVGGTGLGTGELF
TRBJ2-1	TRBV5-4	ASSLPDISYNEQF